The 14 T cell receptor beta chains below come from one sample, sequenced in a study of regulatory T cells in long-lasting Graves disease. In building TCR beta libraries, iRepertoire HTBI primers were used together with Arm-PCR of CDR3 regions. TCRdb processed the multiplex PCR reads anew with MiXCR; each CDR3 protein has one entry. The table has fewer than 550,000 distinct CDR3 sequences, roughly 16% seen once. As for time point: newly diagnosed GD, antithyroid drugs for less than 3 months. The TCR library used RNA extracted from PBMCs. The sample was also linked to a second study, of T cells in Graves' hyperthyroidism and ophthalmopathy.

The sequences come from peripheral blood mononuclear cells (PBMCs), collected at new diagnosis, from a patient treated with antithyroid drugs. Receptors originate from a middle-aged woman with Graves disease.

The V call is TRBV7-9, the J call TRBJ1-6; D is unresolved. The CDR3 sequence is 16 residues long. Germline V lookup: CDR1 SEHNR, CDR2 FQNEAQ (reference sequence). The V gene lost 3 bases and the J gene lost 0 bases, with 9 bases spanning the gap. In nucleotides, the CDR3 is TGTGCCAGCAGCTTGGATCTAGACTCCTATAATTCACCCCTCCACTTT. This sequence encodes CASSLDLDSYNSPLHF.

In its sample, this clonotype was seen a few times. The V gene is TRBV6-1, the J gene TRBJ1-5, with 9 bases identical to TRBD1. Germline V CDR1 and CDR2: MNHNS, SASEGT. This CDR3 contains 14 residues. With 7 bases clipped from V and 7 bases from J, the junction kept 8 bases outside the gene matches. The CDR3 DNA is TGTGCCAGCACCCCGGGACAGGGCTTCCAGCCCCAGCATTTT. It translates to CASTPGQGFQPQHF.

This chain links TRBV7-9 with TRBJ1-2; 7 nucleotides line up with TRBD1. This CDR3 spans 15 amino acids. Losses at the gene ends were 4 bases for V and 3 bases for J; bases not matched to a gene: 8. Germline V gene sequence: CDR1 SEHNR, CDR2 FQNEAQ (reference sequence). In DNA form, the CDR3 reads TGTGCCAGCAGCTCCGGACAGGACCCCTACTATGGCTACACCTTC. Protein sequence: CASSSGQDPYYGYTF.

This clonotype was seen ten or more times. This chain connects TRBV5-1 to TRBJ1-1, with 7 bases matching TRBD1. In germline, CDR1 is SGHRS, CDR2 YFSETQ. The CDR3 has 15 residues. Trimming at V came to 4 bases and at J to 0 bases, leaving 6 bases not matched to a gene. The CDR3 sequence is CASSGGTAMNTEAFF. In nucleotides, the CDR3 is TGCGCCAGCAGCGGAGGGACAGCCATGAACACTGAAGCTTTCTTT.

The CDR3 nucleotides read TGTGCCAGTAGTGAGCTTTTTGGATTAGGATTCAGTGGCTACACCTTC. Translating it yields CASSELFGLGFSGYTF. The chain carries TRBV19 and TRBJ1-2; D gene unclear. CDR3 length: 16 amino acids. The germline V and J ends were trimmed by 5 bases and 7 bases, with 23 bases remaining between them. Germline V gives CDR1 LNHDA, CDR2 SQIVND (reference sequence).

The V call is TRBV4-1, the J call TRBJ2-7; 7 bases are a match to TRBD2. The CDR3 totals 15 residues. J was trimmed by 7 bases and V by 6 bases; bases with no gene match: 15. CDR1 MGHRA and CDR2 YSYEKL come from the germline V gene. CDR3 residues: CASSPGARGLVEQYF. CDR3 in DNA: TGCGCCAGCAGTCCCGGGGCGCGGGGGTTGGTTGAGCAGTACTTC.

This clonotype has a count of ten or more. The rearrangement joins TRBV6-1 to TRBJ2-7; D uncertain. In germline, CDR1 is MNHNS, CDR2 SASEGT. CDR3 length: 13 residues. V shed 6 bases and J shed 4 bases, with 13 bases lying between them. CDR3 nucleotide sequence: TGTGCCAGCAGGTCGGGTCCCCCATACGAGCAGTACTTC. Amino acid sequence: CASRSGPPYEQYF.

The V call is TRBV3-1, the J call TRBJ1-3; tentatively, D is TRBD1 (6 bases). The CDR3 runs to 17 residues. Germline values: CDR1 LGHDT, CDR2 YNNKEL (reference sequence). Trimming left V 2 bases short and J 2 bases short, with 16 bases between. CDR3 amino acids: CASSQIWGQFTGNTIYF. Written as DNA, the CDR3 is TGTGCCAGCAGCCAAATTTGGGGGCAGTTTACTGGAAACACCATATATTTT.

This rearrangement joins TRBV3-1 to TRBJ2-3; D call uncertain. The CDR3 is 14 residues long. The V gene lost 4 bases and the J gene lost 3 bases, with 11 bases spanning the gap. The germline V gene has CDR1 LGHDT and CDR2 YNNKEL (reference sequence). CDR3 protein: CASSPRPLTDTQYF. Here the CDR3 DNA reads TGTGCCAGCAGCCCCCGTCCGCTTACAGATACGCAGTATTTT.

The chain uses TRBV20-1 and TRBJ2-7; TRBD1 matches 10 bases. This CDR3 spans 14 amino acids. The junction had 3 bases not matched to a gene; V was cut back by 1 base and J by 3 bases. Germline CDR1 is DFQATT and CDR2 is SNEGSKA (reference sequence). The CDR3: CSARAGDRGYEQYF. CDR3 in DNA: TGCAGTGCTAGAGCGGGGGACAGGGGCTACGAGCAGTACTTC.

This clonotype was observed many times. CDR3 region: CASSGGGQDEQYF. The DNA of the CDR3 is TGTGCCAGCAGCGGTGGGGGGCAGGACGAGCAGTACTTC. The chain has TRBV5-5 and TRBJ2-7; possibly TRBD1 or TRBD2 for D (6 bases each). The length of the CDR3 is 13 residues. V was pared by 4 bases and J by 5 bases, with 13 bases between. In germline, CDR1 is SGHKS, CDR2 YYEKEE (reference sequence).

The J gene is TRBJ1-1, the V gene TRBV7-2; D unclear. The CDR3 runs to 15 residues. The germline V gene has CDR1 SGHTA and CDR2 FQGNSA. V lost 0 bases, J lost 0 bases, and 8 bases lay in between. The CDR3 region has the DNA TGTGCCAGCAGCTTAGCCCCAGCCATGAACACTGAAGCTTTCTTT. Its translation is CASSLAPAMNTEAFF.

At least ten counts were recorded for this clonotype. The CDR3 region has the DNA TGTGCCAGCAGTTTAAACGGACCTCTCTACGAGCAGTACTTC. Its translation: CASSLNGPLYEQYF. The genes are TRBV27 and TRBJ2-7; D gene uncertain. Per the germline V gene, CDR1 is MNHEY and CDR2 is SMNVEV (reference sequence). V dropped 2 bases and J dropped 3 bases, with 11 bases sitting between them. The CDR3 is 14 amino acids.

The rearrangement links TRBV5-1 to TRBJ1-2; D not certain. The CDR3 sequence is 16 residues long. The V gene's germline CDR1 is SGHRS and CDR2 YFSETQ. V was trimmed by 0 bases and J by 0 bases, leaving 12 bases between them. The CDR3 region is CASSLAPRGANYGYTF. The CDR3 DNA reads as TGCGCCAGCAGCTTGGCCCCTCGGGGAGCTAACTATGGCTACACCTTC.